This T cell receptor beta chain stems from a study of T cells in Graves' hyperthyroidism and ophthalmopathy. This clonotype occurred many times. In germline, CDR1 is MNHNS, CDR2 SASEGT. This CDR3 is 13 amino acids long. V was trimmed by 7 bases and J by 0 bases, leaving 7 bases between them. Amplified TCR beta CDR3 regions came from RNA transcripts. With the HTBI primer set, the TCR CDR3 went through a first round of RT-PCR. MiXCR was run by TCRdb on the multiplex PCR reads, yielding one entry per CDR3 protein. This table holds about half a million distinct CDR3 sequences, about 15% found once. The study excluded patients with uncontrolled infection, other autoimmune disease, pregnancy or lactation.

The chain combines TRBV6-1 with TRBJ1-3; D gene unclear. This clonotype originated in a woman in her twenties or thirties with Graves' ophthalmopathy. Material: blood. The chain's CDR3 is CASIPYSGNTIYF. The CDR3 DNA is TGTGCCAGCATTCCATACTCTGGAAACACCATATATTTT.